The 3 T cell receptor beta chains presented below share a single source sample, sequenced in a study of T cells of healthy individuals. Each CDR3 protein gets one entry after TCRdb re-called the 5' RACE reads with MiXCR. The table records 40,000 to 60,000 distinct CDR3 sequences, roughly 14% of them present only once. The receptor source for this set is a human donor in good health.

This clonotype showed up just a few times. This chain links TRBV6-5 with TRBJ2-3; D is perhaps TRBD1 (5 bases). V dropped 2 bases and J dropped 4 bases, with 10 bases sitting between them. The CDR3 runs to 14 residues. From germline, CDR1 is MNHEY and CDR2 SVGAGI. The CDR3 loop is CASSYTTASDTQYF. In nucleotides, the CDR3 is TGTGCCAGCAGTTACACGACAGCGTCAGATACGCAGTATTTT.

This clonotype appeared a few times. The rearrangement joins TRBV4-1 to TRBJ2-2, with D unresolved. This CDR3 contains 14 residues. V gave up 1 base and J gave up 5 bases, with 8 bases separating them. CDR1 and CDR2 from the germline V gene are MGHRA and YSYEKL. CDR3 bases: TGCGCCAGCAGCCAAGGCTCGCGGACCGGGGAGCTGTTTTTT. Amino acids: CASSQGSRTGELFF.

The V and J genes are TRBV4-1 and TRBJ2-7, with 15 bases fitting TRBD2. V lost 4 bases and J lost 7; bases outside the gene matches: 8. CDR1 and CDR2 (germline): MGHRA, YSYEKL. This CDR3 is 16 amino acids long. Here the CDR3 reads CASSPSRTSGGAEQYF. The CDR3 region has the DNA TGCGCCAGCAGCCCCAGCAGGACTAGCGGGGGGGCGGAGCAGTACTTC.